The 3 T cell receptor beta chains reported below all come from one sample, sequenced in a study of cytomegalovirus exposure and HLA in healthy donors. Assay: immunoSEQ multiplex PCR; the TCRdb copy retains only in-frame clones and omits some. The sample lists tens of thousands of clones, approximately 93% seen once, with 4% to 5.5% in the top ten. The source material was PBMCs. These receptors all stem from a man aged 18 to 35 in good health and CMV-seropositive.

This sequence joins TRBV28 and TRBJ2-7; TRBD2 might be the D (5 bases). Germline CDR1 is MDHEN and CDR2 is SYDVKM. The CDR3 is 14 residues long. V lost 4 bases and J lost 6, with 16 bases in between. In nucleotides, the CDR3 is TGTGCCAGCAGTTCCCCACACGGGAACCCCGAGCAGTACTTC. Its translation is CASSSPHGNPEQYF. The variable domain in full, with the rest retrieved from reference TRBV28 and TRBJ2-7, is DVKVTQSSRYLVKRTGEKVFLECVQDMDHENMFWYRQDPGLGLRLIYFSYDVKMKEKGDIPEGYSVSREKKERFSLILESASTNQTSMYLCASSSPHGNPEQYFGPGTRLTVT.

The rearrangement links TRBV30 to TRBJ1-3; TRBD1 aligns across 7 bases. V lost 0 bases and J lost 3; bases outside the gene matches: 2. The CDR3 is made up of 14 amino acids. Germline CDR1 is GTSNPN and CDR2 is SVGIG (reference sequence). DNA for the CDR3: TGTGCCTGGAGTGTCGGGACAGATGGAAACACCATATATTTT. Encoded protein: CAWSVGTDGNTIYF. Together with reference TRBV30 and TRBJ1-3, the CDR3 gives the full variable domain: SQTIHQWPATLVQPVGSPLSLECTVEGTSNPNLYWYRQAAGRGLQLLFYSVGIGQISSEVPQNLSASRPQDRQFILSSKKLLLSDSGFYLCAWSVGTDGNTIYFGEGSWLTVV.

This clone was seen just once. The chain employs TRBV28 and TRBJ2-2, with 11 positions matching TRBD1. V lost 7 bases, J lost 7 bases, and 11 bases stayed unmatched. This CDR3 is built from 16 residues. The germline V gene encodes CDR1 MDHEN and CDR2 SYDVKM. The CDR3 region is CASTVVRDRGNGELFF. DNA of the CDR3: TGTGCCAGCACGGTCGTCCGGGACAGGGGGAACGGGGAGCTGTTTTTT.